Listed here are 18 T cell receptor beta chains from one sample, sequenced in a study of blood T cell repertoires in COVID-19 (dated by TCRdb to 2019 to 2021). The protocol used for the library was the immunoSEQ multiplex PCR assay. Not all clones reach the TCRdb copy of this immuneACCESS table, which keeps in-frame sequences only. Checked studies attribute under half of the gap to unresolved V genes and leave the rest unexplained. For this sample the table gives approximately 65,000 clones, of which approximately 80% were detected only once. Roughly 20% of the sample rests with the top ten. Sequencing was done on a sample of peripheral blood. These receptors all come from a human donor in a cohort sampled during active COVID-19.

The gene calls are TRBV12-5 and TRBJ2-1; 8 bases are a match to TRBD1. The CDR3 consists of 14 residues. Per germline, CDR1 LGHNT and CDR2 FRNRAP. V lost 1 base, J lost 6 bases, and 2 bases stayed unmatched. CDR3: CASGLGDRSNEQFF. The CDR3 DNA follows: TGTGCTAGTGGTTTGGGGGACAGGAGCAATGAGCAGTTCTTC.

This clone has a count of ten or more. The chain employs TRBV11-2 and TRBJ2-1; 7 nucleotides agree with TRBD1. CDR1 is SGHAT, CDR2 FQNNGV, per germline. With V trimmed by 5 bases and J by 4 bases, 11 bases remained unmatched. The CDR3 runs 16 residues. The CDR3 bases are TGTGCCAGCAGCGGTTTCCGGGACAGTGTATACAATGAGCAGTTCTTC. It yields the protein CASSGFRDSVYNEQFF.

V and J are TRBV27 and TRBJ1-4; no reliable D call. The CDR3 extends over 13 amino acids. Trimming cost V 6 bases and J 3 bases, with 8 bases left between them. The V gene's germline CDR1 is MNHEY and CDR2 SMNVEV (reference sequence). The chain's CDR3 is CASRGGPNEKLFF. CDR3 DNA: TGTGCCAGCAGAGGCGGCCCTAATGAAAAACTGTTTTTT.

The CDR3 bases are TGTGCCAGCACCGAAATTAGACAGGGTGGTTCACCCCTCCACTTT. Amino acid sequence: CASTEIRQGGSPLHF. The chain links TRBV6-6 to TRBJ1-6, with TRBD1 matching 7 bases. In germline, CDR1 is MNHNY, CDR2 SVGAGI (reference sequence). The CDR3 loop spans 15 amino acids. Trimming took 7 bases from V and 9 from J; bases not matched to a gene: 12.

This chain links TRBV5-1 with TRBJ2-1; D possibly corresponds to TRBD2 (7 bases). Germline V gene sequence: CDR1 SGHRS, CDR2 YFSETQ. The CDR3 spans 15 residues. V gave up 1 base and J gave up 5 bases, with 13 bases separating them. Here the CDR3 reads CASSLRGAPDNEQFF. DNA for the CDR3: TGCGCCAGCAGCTTGCGGGGGGCCCCTGACAATGAGCAGTTCTTC.

The V call is TRBV4-2, the J call TRBJ1-6; TRBD1 agrees at 7 bases. This CDR3 comprises 14 residues. J lost 6 bases, V lost 6 bases, and 5 bases had no gene match. Germline V CDR1 and CDR2: LGHNA, YNFKEQ. CDR3 DNA sequence: TGTGCCAGCAGTCAGGGACAGAGTAATTCACCCCTCCACTTT. Encoded protein: CASSQGQSNSPLHF.

The chain carries TRBV6-2 or TRBV6-3 and TRBJ1-5; 8 bases map to TRBD1. Germline values: CDR1 MNHEY, CDR2 SVGEGT. The CDR3 is 15 amino acids. The V gene end was trimmed by 4 bases and the J gene end by 3 bases; junction bases not matched to a gene: 5. The CDR3 loop is CASSSRQGSNQPQHF. The DNA for the CDR3 is TGTGCCAGCAGTTCCCGACAGGGGTCCAATCAGCCCCAGCATTTT.

The chain links TRBV7-2 to TRBJ2-7, with 9 nucleotides matching TRBD1. With V trimmed by 1 base and J by 1 base, 5 bases remained unmatched. This CDR3 is built from 16 residues. In germline, CDR1 is SGHTA, CDR2 FQGNSA. The chain's CDR3 is CASSLGGTGKSYEQYF. In nucleotides, the CDR3 is TGTGCCAGCAGCTTAGGAGGGACAGGGAAATCCTACGAGCAGTACTTC.

The V gene is TRBV5-6, the J gene TRBJ2-5; a weak D match, TRBD1 (7 bases). V lost 4 bases and J 4 bases, leaving 14 bases between the germline ends. Germline-derived CDR1 and CDR2 are SGHDT and YYEEEE. The CDR3 is 14 residues long. The CDR3 reads CASSLQGGAETQYF. The CDR3, as DNA: TGTGCCAGCAGCCTCCAGGGGGGCGCAGAGACCCAGTACTTC.

The rearrangement uses TRBV10-2 and TRBJ1-2; D gene uncertain. V shed 8 bases and J shed 2 bases, with 9 bases lying between them. The germline V gene encodes CDR1 WSHSY and CDR2 SAAADI. The CDR3 covers 12 residues. The CDR3 coding sequence is TGCGCCAGCTCTTCCAGAAACTATGGCTACACCTTC. It codes for CASSSRNYGYTF.

This chain links TRBV3-1 (or the pseudogene TRBV3-2) with TRBJ2-3; 7 bases are shared with TRBD1. CDR3 size: 15 residues. Trimming at V came to 0 bases and at J to 3 bases, leaving 3 bases not matched to a gene. In germline, CDR1 is LGHDT, CDR2 YNNKEL (reference sequence). CDR3: CASSQDHRGTDTQYF. The CDR3 region has the DNA TGTGCCAGCAGCCAAGACCACAGGGGAACAGATACGCAGTATTTT.

The CDR3 sequence is CASADRDNSPLHF. The CDR3 DNA reads as TGCGCCAGCGCGGACAGGGACAATTCACCCCTCCACTTT. The rearrangement joins TRBV10-1 to TRBJ1-6; TRBD1 matches 8 bases. This CDR3 spans 13 amino acids. CDR1 is WNHNN and CDR2 is SYGVQD in the germline V gene (reference sequence). Germline trimming cut 8 bases from V and 7 bases from J; bases unmatched to any gene: 4.

The chain couples TRBV5-1 to TRBJ2-7; 7 positions agree with TRBD1. The CDR3 has 14 residues. CDR1 is SGHRS, CDR2 YFSETQ, per germline. V trimming: 4 bases; J trimming: 5 bases; junction bases outside the gene matches: 9. This chain's CDR3 is CASSNRDSGDEQYF. Written as DNA, the CDR3 is TGCGCCAGCAGCAACCGGGACAGTGGAGACGAGCAGTACTTC.

This sequence joins TRBV5-5 and TRBJ1-6; D call uncertain. The ends were cut back, 0 bases at V and 10 bases at J, with 14 bases in the middle. This CDR3 contains 15 residues. Germline V lookup: CDR1 SGHKS, CDR2 YYEKEE (reference sequence). CDR3 region: CASSLEWRASSPLHF. DNA for the CDR3: TGTGCCAGCAGCTTGGAATGGAGGGCCAGCTCACCCCTCCACTTT.

The chain is built from TRBV3-1 (or the pseudogene TRBV3-2) and TRBJ2-1, with D uncertain. CDR1 is LGHDT and CDR2 is YNNKEL in the germline V gene (reference sequence). V was cut by 1 base and J by 5 bases, with 3 bases left in between. The CDR3 is made up of 12 amino acids. CDR3 nucleotide sequence: TGTGCCAGCAGCCAAGTAAACAATGAGCAGTTCTTC. Translated: CASSQVNNEQFF.

CDR3 DNA: TGTGCCAGCAGCTCCCGACGACTAGCTAAGTCCTACAATGAGCAGTTCTTC. Its protein product is CASSSRRLAKSYNEQFF. V is TRBV7-9 and J is TRBJ2-1; 7 bases agree with TRBD2. The CDR3 runs to 17 residues. Unmatched junction bases numbered 10, after V lost 4 bases and J lost 1 base. Germline CDR1 and CDR2: SEHNR and FQNEAQ (reference sequence).

This clone was picked up a small number of times. The CDR3: CASGQGIQETQYF. The CDR3 bases are TGTGCCAGCGGGCAGGGGATACAAGAGACCCAGTACTTC. The chain couples TRBV28 to TRBJ2-5; tentative D call: TRBD1 (6 bases). Trimming pared 8 bases from V and 2 bases from J, leaving 12 bases between. Germline CDR1 and CDR2: MDHEN and SYDVKM. This CDR3 is built from 13 residues.

This clone was detected once. This chain connects TRBV30 to TRBJ2-3; weak D call: TRBD2 (6 bases). Germline assignment: CDR1 GTSNPN and CDR2 SVGIG (reference sequence). CDR3 size: 15 residues. V dropped 2 bases and J dropped 2 bases, with 14 bases sitting between them. CDR3 nucleotides: TGTGCCTGGAGTAGGAGGAGGGATTTCACAGATACGCAGTATTTT. Translated, it gives CAWSRRRDFTDTQYF.